The 2 T cell receptor beta chains below come from one sample, sequenced in a study of stem cell transplantation in POMP-related autoinflammatory disease. Libraries were prepared by immunoSEQ multiplex PCR; TCRdb keeps only in-frame clonotypes and omits some of them. The repertoire holds 25,000 to 40,000 clones, with around 88% as singletons. This sample comprised CD4+ T cells from PBMCs, obtained before stem cell transplantation. These receptors were obtained from a human donor with POMP-related autoinflammation and immune dysregulation (PRAID).

This rearrangement joins TRBV5-1 to TRBJ1-2; D not certain. Trimming stripped 0 bases from V and 8 bases from J, with 8 bases between. CDR3 length: 12 residues. Germline lookup yields CDR1 SGHRS and CDR2 YFSETQ. Here the CDR3 reads CASSLVAGGYTF. CDR3 nucleotides: TGCGCCAGCAGCTTGGTAGCGGGAGGCTACACCTTC.

This clone was picked up a small number of times. The chain has TRBV6-5 and TRBJ1-2; D gene unclear. This CDR3 has 13 residues. From germline, CDR1 is MNHEY and CDR2 SVGAGI. V lost 2 bases to trimming and J lost 4 bases, with 8 bases between them. The CDR3 bases are TGTGCCAGCAGTTACCGGGTTTCCTATGGCTACACCTTC. This translates into CASSYRVSYGYTF.